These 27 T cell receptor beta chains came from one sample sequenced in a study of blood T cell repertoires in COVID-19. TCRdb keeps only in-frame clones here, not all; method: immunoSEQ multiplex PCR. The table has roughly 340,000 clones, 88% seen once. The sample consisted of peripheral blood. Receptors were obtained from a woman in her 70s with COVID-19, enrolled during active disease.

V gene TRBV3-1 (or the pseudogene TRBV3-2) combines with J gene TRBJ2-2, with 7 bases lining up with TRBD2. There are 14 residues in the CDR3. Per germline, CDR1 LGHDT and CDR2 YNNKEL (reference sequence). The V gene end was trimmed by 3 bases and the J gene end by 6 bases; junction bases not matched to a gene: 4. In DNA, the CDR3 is TGTGCCAGCAGCCAGGCAGGACTAGCCGGGGAGCTGTTTTTT. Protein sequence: CASSQAGLAGELFF.

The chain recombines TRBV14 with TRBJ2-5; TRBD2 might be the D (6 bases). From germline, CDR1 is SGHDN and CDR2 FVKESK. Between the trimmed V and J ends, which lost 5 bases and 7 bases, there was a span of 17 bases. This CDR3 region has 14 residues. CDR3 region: CASSTRGTPGTQYF. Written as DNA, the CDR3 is TGTGCCAGCAGCACCCGCGGGACCCCCGGGACCCAGTACTTC. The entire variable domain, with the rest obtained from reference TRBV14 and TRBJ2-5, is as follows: EAGVTQFPSHSVIEKGQTVTLRCDPISGHDNLYWYRRVMGKEIKFLLHFVKESKQDESGMPNNRFLAERTGGTYSTLKVQPAELEDSGVYFCASSTRGTPGTQYFGPGTRLLVL.

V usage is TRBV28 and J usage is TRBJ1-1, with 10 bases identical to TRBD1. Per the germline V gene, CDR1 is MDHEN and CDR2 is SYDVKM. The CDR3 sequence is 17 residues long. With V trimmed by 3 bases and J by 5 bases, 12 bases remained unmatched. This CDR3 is CASSLTGGGYGTTEAFF. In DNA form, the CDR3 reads TGTGCCAGCAGTTTGACAGGGGGCGGATATGGAACAACTGAAGCTTTCTTT.

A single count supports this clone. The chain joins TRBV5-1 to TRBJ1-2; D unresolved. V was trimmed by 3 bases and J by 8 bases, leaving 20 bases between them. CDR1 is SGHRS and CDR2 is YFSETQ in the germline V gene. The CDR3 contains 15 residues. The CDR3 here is CASSSGLLTTGGYTF. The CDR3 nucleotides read TGCGCCAGCAGCTCGGGTCTACTAACTACGGGGGGCTACACCTTC.

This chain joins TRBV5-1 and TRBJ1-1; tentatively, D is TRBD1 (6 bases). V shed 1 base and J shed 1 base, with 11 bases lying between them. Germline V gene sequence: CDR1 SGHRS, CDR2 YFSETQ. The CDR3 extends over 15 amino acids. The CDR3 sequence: CASSLPGVKNTEAFF. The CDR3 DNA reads TGCGCCAGCAGCTTGCCAGGGGTCAAGAACACTGAAGCTTTCTTT.

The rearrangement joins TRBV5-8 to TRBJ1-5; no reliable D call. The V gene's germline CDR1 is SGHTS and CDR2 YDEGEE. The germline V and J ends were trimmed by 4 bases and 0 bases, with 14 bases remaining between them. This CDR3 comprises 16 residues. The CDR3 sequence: CASSRGWEDSNQPQHF. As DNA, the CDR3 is TGTGCCAGCAGCAGAGGGTGGGAGGATAGCAATCAGCCCCAGCATTTT.

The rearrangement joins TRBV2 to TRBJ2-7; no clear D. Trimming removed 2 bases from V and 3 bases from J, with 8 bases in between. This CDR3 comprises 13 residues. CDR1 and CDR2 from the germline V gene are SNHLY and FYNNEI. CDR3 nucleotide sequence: TGTGCCAGCAGTGAAATTACTTACTACGAGCAGTACTTC. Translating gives CASSEITYYEQYF.

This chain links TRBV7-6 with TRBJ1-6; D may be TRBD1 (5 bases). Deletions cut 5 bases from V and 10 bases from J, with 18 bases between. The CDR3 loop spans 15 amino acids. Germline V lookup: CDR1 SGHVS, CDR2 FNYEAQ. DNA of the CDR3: TGTGCCAGCAGCCAACAACAGGAGTATAGATCACCCCTCCACTTT. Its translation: CASSQQQEYRSPLHF.

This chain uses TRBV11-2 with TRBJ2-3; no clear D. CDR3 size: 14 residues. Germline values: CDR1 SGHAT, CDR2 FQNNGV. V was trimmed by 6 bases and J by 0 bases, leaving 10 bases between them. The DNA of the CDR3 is TGTGCCAGCAGTTCAACTGTGAGCACAGATACGCAGTATTTT. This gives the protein CASSSTVSTDTQYF.

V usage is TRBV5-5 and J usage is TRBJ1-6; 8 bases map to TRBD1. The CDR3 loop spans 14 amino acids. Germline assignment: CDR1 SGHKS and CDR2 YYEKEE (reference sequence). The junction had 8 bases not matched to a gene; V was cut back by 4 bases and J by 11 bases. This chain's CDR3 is CASSRTGNSPPLHF. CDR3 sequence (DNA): TGTGCCAGCAGCCGGACAGGGAATTCGCCACCCCTCCACTTT.

CDR3: CASSHASGNIQYF. As DNA, the CDR3 is TGTGCCAGCAGCCACGCGTCTGGAAACATTCAGTACTTC. V and J are TRBV3-1 (or the pseudogene TRBV3-2) and TRBJ2-4; the D is unclear. Germline V gene lookup returns CDR1 LGHDT and CDR2 YNNKEL (reference sequence). The CDR3 runs to 13 residues. Deletions cut 3 bases from V and 6 bases from J, with 9 bases between.

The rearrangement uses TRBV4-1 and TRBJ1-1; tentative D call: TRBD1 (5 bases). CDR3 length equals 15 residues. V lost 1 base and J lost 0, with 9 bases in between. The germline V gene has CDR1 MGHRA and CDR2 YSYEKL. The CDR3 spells CASSQGGRMNTEAFF. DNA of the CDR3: TGCGCCAGCAGCCAAGGGGGCAGAATGAACACTGAAGCTTTCTTT.

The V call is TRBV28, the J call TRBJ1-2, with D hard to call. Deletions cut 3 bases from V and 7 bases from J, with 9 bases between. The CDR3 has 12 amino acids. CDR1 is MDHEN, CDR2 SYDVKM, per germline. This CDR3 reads CASSLLDFGYTF. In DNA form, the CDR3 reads TGTGCCAGCAGTTTGCTAGACTTTGGCTACACCTTC.

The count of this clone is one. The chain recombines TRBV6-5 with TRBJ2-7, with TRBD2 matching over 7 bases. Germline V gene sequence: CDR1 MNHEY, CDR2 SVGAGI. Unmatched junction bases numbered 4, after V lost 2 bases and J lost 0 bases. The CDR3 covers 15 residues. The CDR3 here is CASSYDGGSSYEQYF. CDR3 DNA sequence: TGTGCCAGCAGTTACGACGGGGGGAGCTCCTACGAGCAGTACTTC.

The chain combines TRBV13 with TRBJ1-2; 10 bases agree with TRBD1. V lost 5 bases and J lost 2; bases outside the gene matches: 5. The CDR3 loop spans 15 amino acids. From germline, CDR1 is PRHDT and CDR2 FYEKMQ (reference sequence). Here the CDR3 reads CASSTGTGDNYGYTF. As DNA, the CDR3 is TGTGCCAGCAGCACCGGGACAGGGGACAACTATGGCTACACCTTC.

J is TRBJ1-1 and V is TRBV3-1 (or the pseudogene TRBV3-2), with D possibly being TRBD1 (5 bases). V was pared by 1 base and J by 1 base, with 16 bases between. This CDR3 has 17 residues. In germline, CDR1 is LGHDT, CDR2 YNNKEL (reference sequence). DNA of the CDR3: TGTGCCAGCAGCCAAGTACGGGGGTATAGAGGGAACACTGAAGCTTTCTTT. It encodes CASSQVRGYRGNTEAFF.

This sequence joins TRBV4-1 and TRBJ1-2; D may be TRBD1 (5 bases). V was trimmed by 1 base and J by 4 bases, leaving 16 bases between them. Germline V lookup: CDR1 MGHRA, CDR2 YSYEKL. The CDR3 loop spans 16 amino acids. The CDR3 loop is CASSQALPGRFYGYTF. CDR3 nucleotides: TGCGCCAGCAGCCAAGCTCTCCCAGGGAGGTTCTATGGCTACACCTTC.

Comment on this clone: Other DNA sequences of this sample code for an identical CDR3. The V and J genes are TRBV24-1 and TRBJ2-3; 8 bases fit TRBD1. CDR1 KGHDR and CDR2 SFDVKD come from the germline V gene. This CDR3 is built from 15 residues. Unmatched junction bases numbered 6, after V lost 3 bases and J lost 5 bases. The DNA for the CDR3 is TGTGCCACCAGTGATCCGCAGGGGGCCGGAGATACGCAGTATTTT. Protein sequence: CATSDPQGAGDTQYF.

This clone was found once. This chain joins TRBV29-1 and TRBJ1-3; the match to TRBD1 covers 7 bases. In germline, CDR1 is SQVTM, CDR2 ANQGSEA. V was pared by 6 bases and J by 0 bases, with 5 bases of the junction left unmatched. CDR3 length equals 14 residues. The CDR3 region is CSVRGTASGNTIYF. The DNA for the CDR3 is TGCAGCGTGCGAGGGACAGCCTCTGGAAACACCATATATTTT.

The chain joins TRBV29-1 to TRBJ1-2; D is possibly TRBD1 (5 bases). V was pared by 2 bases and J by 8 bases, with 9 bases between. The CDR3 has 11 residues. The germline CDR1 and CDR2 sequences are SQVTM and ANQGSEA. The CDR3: CSVERGDGYTF. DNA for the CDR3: TGCAGCGTTGAACGCGGGGACGGCTACACCTTC.

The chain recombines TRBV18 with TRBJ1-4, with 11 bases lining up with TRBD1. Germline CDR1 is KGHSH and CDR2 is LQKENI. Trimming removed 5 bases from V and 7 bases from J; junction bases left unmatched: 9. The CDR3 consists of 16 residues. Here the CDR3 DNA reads TGTGCCAGCTCATCGGGACCCGGGACAGGGGGTGAAAAACTGTTTTTT. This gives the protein CASSSGPGTGGEKLFF.

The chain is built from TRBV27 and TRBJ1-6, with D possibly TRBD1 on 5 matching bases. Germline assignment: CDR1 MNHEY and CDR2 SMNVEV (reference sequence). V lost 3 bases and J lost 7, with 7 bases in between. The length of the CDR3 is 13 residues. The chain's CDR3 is CASSFKGNSPLHF. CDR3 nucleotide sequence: TGTGCCAGCAGTTTTAAGGGGAATTCACCCCTCCACTTT.

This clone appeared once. CDR3 in amino acids: CAWSQGAHGYTF. CDR3 nucleotides: TGTGCCTGGAGTCAGGGGGCGCATGGCTACACCTTC. The J gene is TRBJ1-2, the V gene TRBV30, with 8 bases that match TRBD1. Germline V CDR1 and CDR2: GTSNPN, SVGIG (reference sequence). V was pared by 2 bases and J by 6 bases, with 2 bases of the junction left unmatched. The CDR3 runs 12 residues.

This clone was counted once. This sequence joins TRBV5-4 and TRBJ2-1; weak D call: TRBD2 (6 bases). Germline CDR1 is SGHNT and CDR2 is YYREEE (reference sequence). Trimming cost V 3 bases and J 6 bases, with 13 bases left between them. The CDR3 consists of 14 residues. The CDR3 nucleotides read TGTGCCAGCAGCTATAGCGGCCCGGTCAATGAGCAGTTCTTC. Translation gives CASSYSGPVNEQFF.

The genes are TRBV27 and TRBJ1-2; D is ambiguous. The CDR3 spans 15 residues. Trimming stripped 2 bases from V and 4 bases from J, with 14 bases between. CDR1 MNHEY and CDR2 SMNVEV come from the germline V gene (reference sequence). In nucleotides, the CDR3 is TGTGCCAGCAGTTTAAACGGCGGGAAACCCTATGGCTACACCTTC. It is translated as CASSLNGGKPYGYTF.

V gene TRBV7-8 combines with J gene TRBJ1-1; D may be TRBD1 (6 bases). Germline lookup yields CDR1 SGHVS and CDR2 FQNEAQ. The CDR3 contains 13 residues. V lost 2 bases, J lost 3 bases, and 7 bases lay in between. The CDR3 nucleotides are TGTGCCAGCAGCTTATCAGGGGACACTGAAGCTTTCTTT. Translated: CASSLSGDTEAFF.

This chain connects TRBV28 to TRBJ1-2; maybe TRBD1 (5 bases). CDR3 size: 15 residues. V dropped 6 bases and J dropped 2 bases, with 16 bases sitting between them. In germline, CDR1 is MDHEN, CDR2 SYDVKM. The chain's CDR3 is CASRHRDFSNYGYTF. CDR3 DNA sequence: TGTGCCAGCAGACATCGGGACTTTTCGAACTATGGCTACACCTTC.